This TCR beta chain was captured in a study of OX40 agonist ivuxolimab in advanced cancers. Study-wide background: Patient treatment consisted of intravenous ivuxolimab administration every 2 weeks at 0.01 to 10 mg/kg. Among those treated, three patients had partial responses, one with hepatocellular carcinoma and two with cutaneous melanoma.

The length of the CDR3 is 13 residues. Between the trimmed V and J ends, which lost 3 bases and 4 bases, there was a span of 7 bases. Germline-derived CDR1 and CDR2 are MRHNA and SNTAGT. Libraries were prepared by immunoSEQ multiplex PCR; TCRdb keeps only in-frame clonotypes and omits some of them. The sample includes about 85,000 clones, around 86% of them seen just once. Remarks on this clone: The antigen remains unidentified.

Study outcomes and limitations: In CD8+ T cells, expanded clones were on average more numerous than in CD4+. Clonal expansion was seen in CD4+ and CD8+ blood T cells by week 6 at 0.1 to 3.0 mg/kg.

The genes are TRBV6-4 and TRBJ1-5, with unresolved D. This sequence originates from an adult with an advanced solid tumor such as melanoma, head and neck, liver or kidney cancer. This specimen was CD4+ or CD8+ T cells sorted from blood, taken in a trial of the OX40 agonist ivuxolimab. The CDR3 nucleotides are TGTGCCAGCAGTGAGGAGAGAAATCAGCCCCAGCATTTT. This sequence encodes CASSEERNQPQHF.